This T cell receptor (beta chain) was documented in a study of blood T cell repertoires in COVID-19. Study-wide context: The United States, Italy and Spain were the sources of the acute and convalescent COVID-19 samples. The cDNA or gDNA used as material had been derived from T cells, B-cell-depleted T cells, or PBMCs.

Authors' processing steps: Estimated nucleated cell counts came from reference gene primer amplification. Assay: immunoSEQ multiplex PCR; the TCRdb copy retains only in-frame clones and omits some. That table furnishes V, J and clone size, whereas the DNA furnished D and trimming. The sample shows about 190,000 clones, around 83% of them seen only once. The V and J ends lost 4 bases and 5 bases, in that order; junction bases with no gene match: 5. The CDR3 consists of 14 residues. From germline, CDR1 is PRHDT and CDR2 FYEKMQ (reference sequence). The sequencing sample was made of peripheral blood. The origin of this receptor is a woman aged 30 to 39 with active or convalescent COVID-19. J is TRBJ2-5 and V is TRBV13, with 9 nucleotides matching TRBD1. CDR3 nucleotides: TGTGCCAGCAGCTCCAACAGGGGGCCGGAGACCCAGTACTTC. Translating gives CASSSNRGPETQYF. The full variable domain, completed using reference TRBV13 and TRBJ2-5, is AAGVIQSPRHLIKEKRETATLKCYPIPRHDTVYWYQQGPGQDPQFLISFYEKMQSDKGSIPDRFSAQQFSDYHSELNMSSLELGDSALYFCASSSNRGPETQYFGPGTRLLVL.